One and the same sample provided the 4 T cell receptor beta chains below, sequenced in a study of blood T cell repertoires in COVID-19. Assay: immunoSEQ multiplex PCR; the TCRdb copy retains only in-frame clones and omits some. The repertoire holds about 66,000 clones, with 86% as singletons. Sequencing was done on a sample of peripheral blood. These receptors all come from a man between 45 and 60 years old with active COVID-19.

The chain joins TRBV7-9 to TRBJ2-3; possibly TRBD1 for D (6 bases). The CDR3 sequence is 16 residues long. V was clipped by 4 bases and J by 2 bases, with 16 bases between them. CDR1 is SEHNR and CDR2 is FQNEAQ in the germline V gene (reference sequence). The CDR3 sequence is CASSSGGLKATDTQYF. In DNA, the CDR3 is TGTGCCAGCAGCTCTGGGGGCCTCAAGGCCACAGATACGCAGTATTTT.

The V and J genes are TRBV2 and TRBJ2-7; 9 positions match TRBD1. From germline, CDR1 is SNHLY and CDR2 FYNNEI. This CDR3 contains 15 residues. V was pared by 0 bases and J by 5 bases, with 5 bases of the junction left unmatched. In DNA form, the CDR3 reads TGTGCCAGCAGTGAAGCTCCCGGGACAGGGAACGAGCAGTACTTC. Its protein is CASSEAPGTGNEQYF.

V and J are TRBV6-6 and TRBJ1-4; 11 bases match TRBD1. The V and J ends lost 4 bases and 8 bases, in that order; junction bases with no gene match: 3. CDR3 length: 14 amino acids. Germline CDR1 reads MNHNY; CDR2 reads SVGAGI (reference sequence). Here the CDR3 reads CASSSGQGEEKLFF. The CDR3 DNA sequence: TGTGCCAGCAGTTCGGGACAGGGGGAAGAAAAACTGTTTTTT.

This clone was counted a few times. The chain combines TRBV7-9 with TRBJ2-3; possibly TRBD1 for D (6 bases). Germline loops: CDR1 SEHNR, CDR2 FQNEAQ (reference sequence). The CDR3 spans 14 residues. V lost 2 bases and J 6 bases, leaving 12 bases between the germline ends. The CDR3 reads CASSLKGGGDTQYF. CDR3 nucleotide sequence: TGTGCCAGCAGCTTAAAAGGGGGTGGGGATACGCAGTATTTT.